This is a list of T cell receptor beta chains from one sample in a study of PD-L1 blockade in urothelial cancer. This table comes from immunoSEQ multiplex PCR, and its TCRdb copy is limited to in-frame clones, with some not included. The data contain about 76,000 clones, 91% of them singletons. The material was PBMCs, obtained around atezolizumab (anti-PD-L1) treatment. These receptors came from a woman at least 80 years old with urothelial cancer. CDR3s include the opening cysteine and the closing phenylalanine or tryptophan. A D gene is named only where the DNA matches it firmly. Some rows mark clone size as missing; the rest say once, few, many or name a class of expanded clone.

d_gene	j_gene	v_gene	abundance	CDR3nt	CDR3aa
TRBD2	TRBJ2-1	TRBV5-1	-	TGCGCCAGCAGCTTGGATACTAGCGGGAGCAATGAGCAGTTCTTC	CASSLDTSGSNEQFF
-	TRBJ2-5	TRBV19	-	TGTGCCAGTAGTAAAGGACAGACCCTTCAAGAGACCCAGTACTTC	CASSKGQTLQETQYF
-	TRBJ2-7	TRBV28	-	TGTGCCAGCAGTGCGACCCTACCGGGCGAGCAGTACTTC	CASSATLPGEQYF
-	TRBJ2-6	TRBV7-8	-	TGTGCCAGCACTAGTGGGGCTCCCTCTGGGGCCAACGTCCTGACTTTC	CASTSGAPSGANVLTF
TRBD1	TRBJ2-3	TRBV27	-	TGTGCCAGCAGCATCCGGGACAGGTACACAGATACGCAGTATTTT	CASSIRDRYTDTQYF
-	TRBJ2-4	TRBV5-6	-	TGTGCCAGCAGCTTGGGTGGGGGCAAGGGGCCCTCAGCCAAAAACATTCAGTACTTC	CASSLGGGKGPSAKNIQYF
-	TRBJ1-5	TRBV19	-	TGTGCCAGTAGTGGTGGCAGGGTTGGTCAGCCCCAGCATTTT	CASSGGRVGQPQHF
-	TRBJ1-2	TRBV10-1	-	TGCGCCAGCACGACAGTGTTACATGGCTACACCTTC	CASTTVLHGYTF
-	TRBJ2-7	TRBV5-1	once	TGCGCCAGCAGCTTGGCCACTGAGGTACACGAGCAGTACTTC	CASSLATEVHEQYF
TRBD1	TRBJ1-1	TRBV6-1	-	TGTGCCGTCCGGGGGCAGGGGGCGCCCACTGAAGCTTTCTTT	CAVRGQGAPTEAFF
TRBD1	TRBJ1-3	TRBV28	-	TGTGCCAGCAGTTTCAGAACGACAGGGGGCAGAAACACCATATATTTT	CASSFRTTGGRNTIYF
-	TRBJ1-2	TRBV5-1	-	TGCGCCAGCAGCTTGTCTTCAGGGGACACCTATGGCTACACCTTC	CASSLSSGDTYGYTF
TRBD1	TRBJ1-1	TRBV28	-	TGTGCCAGCAGCCCACCGACAGGGACGAACACTGAAGCTTTCTTT	CASSPPTGTNTEAFF
-	TRBJ2-7	TRBV20-1	-	TGCAGTGCTAGACAGGTCGAGCAGTACTTC	CSARQVEQYF
-	TRBJ2-7	TRBV13	-	TGTGCCAGCAGCTTAGGAGAGCGGGCGGCCTACGAGCAGTACTTC	CASSLGERAAYEQYF
TRBD1	TRBJ2-7	TRBV18	-	TGTGCCAGCTCACCTGTGACAGGGGTAGACTACGAGCAGTACTTC	CASSPVTGVDYEQYF
TRBD2	TRBJ2-1	TRBV6-5	-	TGTGCCAGCAGTTACCGGGTAGCGGGGGGGGGCGATGAGCAGTTCTTC	CASSYRVAGGGDEQFF
TRBD2	TRBJ2-5	TRBV5-1	-	TGCGCCAGCAGCAGGACCACACTAGCGGGAGGGCCGGGGACCCAGTACTTC	CASSRTTLAGGPGTQYF
TRBD2	TRBJ2-3	TRBV9	-	TGTGCCAGCAGCCCCCGACTAGCGGGGGGCGGCACAGGTGGAGATACGCAGTATTTT	CASSPRLAGGGTGGDTQYF
-	TRBJ2-5	TRBV5-1	-	TGCGCCAGCAGCTCTACAGCTGCCCAAGAGACCCAGTACTTC	CASSSTAAQETQYF
TRBD2	TRBJ2-2	TRBV7-2	-	TGTGCCAGCAGCCCCCCCGGACTAGCGGGAGGCACCGGGGAGCTGTTTTTT	CASSPPGLAGGTGELFF
-	TRBJ1-1	TRBV5-6	once	TGTGCCAGCAGCTTAGGGGCGTGGACTGAAGCTTTCTTT	CASSLGAWTEAFF
TRBD1	TRBJ1-2	TRBV28	-	TGTGCCATCAGTGACCCGGGACAGGCCTCTTTCACCTTC	CAISDPGQASFTF
-	TRBJ1-3	TRBV28	-	TGTGCCAGCAGTTCAGGGTTCACTGGAAACACCATATATTTT	CASSSGFTGNTIYF
TRBD2	TRBJ2-5	TRBV7-9	-	TGTGCCAGCAGCTTATCATCAGCGGGGGAGACCCAGTACTTC	CASSLSSAGETQYF
TRBD2	TRBJ2-1	TRBV14	-	TGTGCCAGCAGCAAGCCCAGCGGGAGGGCCGATGAGCAGTTCTTC	CASSKPSGRADEQFF
-	TRBJ2-1	TRBV7-9	-	TGTGCCAGCAGCTTAGCAGCGGCTGAGCAGTTCTTC	CASSLAAAEQFF
TRBD1	TRBJ2-5	TRBV5-4	-	TGTGCCAGCAGCCTACGGACAGGGGGCATAGAGACCCAGTACTTC	CASSLRTGGIETQYF
-	TRBJ2-2	TRBV14	-	TGTGCCAGCAGCCGAAAGACAGGATTAACCACCGGGGAGCTGTTTTTT	CASSRKTGLTTGELFF
-	TRBJ1-2	TRBV5-1	-	TGCGCCAGCAGCTTGAGGGCAGGGGACAACTATGGCTACACCTTC	CASSLRAGDNYGYTF
TRBD2	TRBJ2-3	TRBV7-8	-	TGTGCCAGCAGCGCGGCCCTAAGCGGGAGCCTTAGCACAGATACGCAGTATTTT	CASSAALSGSLSTDTQYF
-	TRBJ2-3	TRBV4-1	-	TGCGCCAGCAGCCAAGATAGTGGAGGGGCGGAGGGAGATACGCAGTATTTT	CASSQDSGGAEGDTQYF
-	TRBJ1-1	TRBV9	-	TGTGCCAGCAGCGAGGCAGGGGCGCAGCTTTCAGAAGCTTTCTTT	CASSEAGAQLSEAFF
-	TRBJ2-1	TRBV19	-	TGTGCCAGTAGTATGAGGAGGGGACGGGAGCAGTTCTTC	CASSMRRGREQFF
-	TRBJ1-5	TRBV30	-	TGTGCCTGGAGTGTACTTTCGAACAATCAGCCCCAGCATTTT	CAWSVLSNNQPQHF
-	TRBJ1-1	TRBV11-2	-	TGTGCCAGCAGCTTCCAGGGACACCCGAACACTGAAGCTTTCTTT	CASSFQGHPNTEAFF
TRBD2	TRBJ2-7	TRBV9	-	TGTGCCAGCAGCGTAGCTAGGACTAGCTTCGACGAGCAGTACTTC	CASSVARTSFDEQYF
-	TRBJ1-1	TRBV28	-	TGTGCCAGCATTCAGGGGAGAGAGACTGAAGCTTTCTTT	CASIQGRETEAFF
-	TRBJ2-7	TRBV5-1	few	TGCGCCAGCAGCACCCAACCCGGTGGGGCCGCAGGGTTCGAGCAGTACTTC	CASSTQPGGAAGFEQYF
-	TRBJ2-1	TRBV25-1	-	TGTGCCAGCAGTCCCCAGGGAGGCTCCTACAATGAGCAGTTCTTC	CASSPQGGSYNEQFF
-	TRBJ1-1	TRBV19	-	TGTGCCAGTAGCCTAGAGTGGGGGGGGTACACTGAAGCTTTCTTT	CASSLEWGGYTEAFF
TRBD1	TRBJ2-7	TRBV27	-	TGTGCCAGCAGTATCCGGACAGGGGGCGGTTACGAGCAGTACTTC	CASSIRTGGGYEQYF
TRBD2	TRBJ2-5	TRBV2	-	TGTGCAGGAGTAGGGGGACTAGCGGCAGTGGGACAAGAGACCCAGTACTTC	CAGVGGLAAVGQETQYF
TRBD1	TRBJ1-1	TRBV7-6	-	TGTGCCAGCAGCTTAGGGAGACAGGGGGCGAGTGAAGCTTTCTTT	CASSLGRQGASEAFF
-	TRBJ2-1	TRBV2	-	TGTGCCAGCAGTTCACAGGGTGTCGTAATTGGTGAGCAGTTCTTC	CASSSQGVVIGEQFF
TRBD1	TRBJ1-2	TRBV4-2	-	TGTGCCAGCAGCCAAGTTGGACAGGGGGATTCTGGCTACACCTTC	CASSQVGQGDSGYTF
-	TRBJ2-1	TRBV7-3	-	TGTGCCAGCAGCGCCGGACTATACAATGAGCAGTTCTTC	CASSAGLYNEQFF
-	TRBJ1-5	TRBV4-2	-	TGTGCCAGCAGCCAATCTGGTGGCTTGAGCAATCAGCCCCAGCATTTT	CASSQSGGLSNQPQHF
TRBD2	TRBJ2-2	TRBV6-5	few	TGTGCCAGCAGCAGGACTAGCGGGAGGCCCGGGGAGCTGTTTTTT	CASSRTSGRPGELFF
TRBD1	TRBJ1-1	TRBV7-9	-	TGTGCCAGCAGCCTATGGACAGGACTGAACACTGAAGCTTTCTTT	CASSLWTGLNTEAFF
-	TRBJ2-3	TRBV15	-	TGTGCCACCAGCAGAGAAAGACAGGTAACAGATACGCAGTATTTT	CATSRERQVTDTQYF
-	TRBJ1-1	TRBV27	-	TGTGCCAGCAGTTTATCTCCCTTCCGGGACACTGAAGCTTTCTTT	CASSLSPFRDTEAFF
TRBD2	TRBJ2-5	TRBV5-1	-	TGCGCCAGCAGCCCCCAGGCGGGACTAGCGGGAGAGACCCAGTACTTC	CASSPQAGLAGETQYF
-	TRBJ2-1	TRBV6-1	-	TGTGCCAGCAGTGAAGTAAGGACAAATTACAATGAGCAGTTCTTC	CASSEVRTNYNEQFF
TRBD1	TRBJ1-1	TRBV5-4	-	TGTGCCAGCAGACCCCCAGGGGGGAGTAACACTGAAGCTTTCTTT	CASRPPGGSNTEAFF
TRBD1	TRBJ1-4	TRBV5-1	-	TGCGCCAGCAGCTTTGGGACAGGGCTTTCAAATGAAAAACTGTTTTTT	CASSFGTGLSNEKLFF
-	TRBJ2-3	TRBV27	-	TGTGCCAGCAGTTTCTACGCGGGATGGAAAGATACGCAGTATTTT	CASSFYAGWKDTQYF